This T cell receptor (beta chain) was obtained from a study of technical replicates of blood from a handful of donors (dated by TCRdb to about 2017). The library relied on the immunoSEQ multiplex PCR assay. In TCRdb, the immuneACCESS table is reduced to in-frame sequences with V and J assigned. These tables do not hold every clone; where another copy was compared, an unresolved V gene accounts for under half, and the others remain unexplained. This sample has 65,000 to 90,000 clones in its table, and 93% of those were observed once. The top ten constitute 0.2% to 0.3% of the sample. The germline V gene gives CDR1 as SGHRS and CDR2 as YFSETQ. After removal of 4 bases from V and 7 bases from J, the junction retains 6 bases not matched to a gene. Counted from cysteine to phenylalanine, this CDR3 has 14 amino acids. Here the CDR3 DNA is all that survives: 42 bases in frame from base 1. This clone appeared once. Its antigen remains unidentified. No much larger clone is present one base from it, and per-base qualities are unavailable.

This sequence originates from a human donor in good health. The V and J segments used are TRBV5-1 and TRBJ2-7; a stretch of 12 junction bases matches TRBD1. Sequencing was carried out using T cells isolated from PBMCs. The CDR3 amino acid sequence is: CASSKGQGALEQYF. The bases are TGCGCCAGCAGCAAGGGACAGGGGGCGCTTGAGCAGTACTTC.